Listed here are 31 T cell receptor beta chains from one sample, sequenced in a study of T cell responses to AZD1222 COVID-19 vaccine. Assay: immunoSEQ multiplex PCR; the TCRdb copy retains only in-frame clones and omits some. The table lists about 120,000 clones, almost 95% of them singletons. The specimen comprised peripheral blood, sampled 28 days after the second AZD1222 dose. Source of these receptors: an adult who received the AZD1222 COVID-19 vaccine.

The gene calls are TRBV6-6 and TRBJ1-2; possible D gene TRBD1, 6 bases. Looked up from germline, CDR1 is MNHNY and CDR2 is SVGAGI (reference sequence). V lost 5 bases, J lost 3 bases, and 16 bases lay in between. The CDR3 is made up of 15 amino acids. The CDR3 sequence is CASSRPPDRDYGYTF. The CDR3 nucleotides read TGTGCCAGCAGTCGACCGCCGGACAGAGACTATGGCTACACCTTC.

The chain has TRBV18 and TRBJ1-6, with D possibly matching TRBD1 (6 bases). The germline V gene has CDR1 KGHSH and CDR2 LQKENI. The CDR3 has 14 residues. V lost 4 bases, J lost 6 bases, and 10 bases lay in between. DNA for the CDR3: TGTGCCAGCTCACAAACAGGGCTTAATTCACCCCTCCACTTT. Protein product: CASSQTGLNSPLHF.

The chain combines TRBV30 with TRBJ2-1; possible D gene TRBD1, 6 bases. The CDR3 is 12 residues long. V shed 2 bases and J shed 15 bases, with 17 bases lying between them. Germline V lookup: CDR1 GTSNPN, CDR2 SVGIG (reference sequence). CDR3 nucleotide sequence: TGTGCCTGGAGTCCTGAGGGACAAAGATTGTTCTTC. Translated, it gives CAWSPEGQRLFF.

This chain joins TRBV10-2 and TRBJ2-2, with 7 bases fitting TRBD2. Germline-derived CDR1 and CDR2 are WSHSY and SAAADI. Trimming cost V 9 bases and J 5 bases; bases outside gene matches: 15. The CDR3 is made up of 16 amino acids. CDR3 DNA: TGCGCCAGTAGCCGGGGCGGGAGAGGGTGGACCGGGGAGCTGTTTTTT. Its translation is CASSRGGRGWTGELFF.

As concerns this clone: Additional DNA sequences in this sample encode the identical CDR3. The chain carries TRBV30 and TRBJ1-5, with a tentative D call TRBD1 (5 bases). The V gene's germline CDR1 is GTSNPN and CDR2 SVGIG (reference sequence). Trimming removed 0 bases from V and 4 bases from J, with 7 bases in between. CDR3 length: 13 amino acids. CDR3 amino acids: CAWSVDSNQPQHF. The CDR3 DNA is TGTGCCTGGAGTGTCGACAGTAATCAGCCCCAGCATTTT.

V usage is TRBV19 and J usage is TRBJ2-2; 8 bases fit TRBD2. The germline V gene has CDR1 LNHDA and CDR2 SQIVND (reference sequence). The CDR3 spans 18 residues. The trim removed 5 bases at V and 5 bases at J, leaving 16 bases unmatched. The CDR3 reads CASSSPGVERERTGELFF. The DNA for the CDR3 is TGTGCCAGTAGTTCCCCCGGGGTGGAGCGGGAGAGGACCGGGGAGCTGTTTTTT. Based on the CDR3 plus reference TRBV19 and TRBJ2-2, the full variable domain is DGGITQSPKYLFRKEGQNVTLSCEQNLNHDAMYWYRQDPGQGLRLIYYSQIVNDFQKGDIAEGYSVSREKKESFPLTVTSAQKNPTAFYLCASSSPGVERERTGELFFGEGSRLTVL.

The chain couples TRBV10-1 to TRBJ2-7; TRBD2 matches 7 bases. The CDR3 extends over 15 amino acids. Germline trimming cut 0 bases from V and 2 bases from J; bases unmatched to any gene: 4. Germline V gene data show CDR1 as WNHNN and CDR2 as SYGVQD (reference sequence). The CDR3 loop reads CASSESASGAYEQYF. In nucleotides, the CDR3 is TGCGCCAGCAGTGAGTCAGCTAGCGGAGCCTACGAGCAGTACTTC.

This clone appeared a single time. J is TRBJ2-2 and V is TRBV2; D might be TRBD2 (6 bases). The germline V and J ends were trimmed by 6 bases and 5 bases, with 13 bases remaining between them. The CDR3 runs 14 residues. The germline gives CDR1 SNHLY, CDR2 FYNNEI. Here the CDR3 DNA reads TGTGCCAGCAGCTCGGGAGTCCGTACCGGGGAGCTGTTTTTT. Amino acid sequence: CASSSGVRTGELFF.

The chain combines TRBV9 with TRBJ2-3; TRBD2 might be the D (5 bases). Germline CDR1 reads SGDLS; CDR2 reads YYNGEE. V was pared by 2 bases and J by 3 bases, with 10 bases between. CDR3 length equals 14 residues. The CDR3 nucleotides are TGTGCCAGCAGCGTTAGAGGGAGAACAGATACGCAGTATTTT. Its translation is CASSVRGRTDTQYF.

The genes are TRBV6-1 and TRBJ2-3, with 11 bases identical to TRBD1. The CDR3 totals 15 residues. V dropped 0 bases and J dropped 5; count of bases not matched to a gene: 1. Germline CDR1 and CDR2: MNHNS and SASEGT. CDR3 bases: TGTGCCAGCAGTGAAGCCGGGACAGGGGGAGATACGCAGTATTTT. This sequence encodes CASSEAGTGGDTQYF.

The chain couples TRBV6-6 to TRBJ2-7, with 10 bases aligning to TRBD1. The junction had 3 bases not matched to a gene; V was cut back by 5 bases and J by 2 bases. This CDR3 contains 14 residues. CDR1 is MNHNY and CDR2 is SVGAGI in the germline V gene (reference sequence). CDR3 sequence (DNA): TGTGCCAGCAGTCGACAGGGGGCCCCCTACGAGCAGTACTTC. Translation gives CASSRQGAPYEQYF.

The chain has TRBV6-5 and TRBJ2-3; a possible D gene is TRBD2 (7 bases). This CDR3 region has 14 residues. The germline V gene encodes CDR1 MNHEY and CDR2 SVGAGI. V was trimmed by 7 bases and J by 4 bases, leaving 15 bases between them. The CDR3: CASTKGGASDTQYF. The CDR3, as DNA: TGTGCCAGCACCAAGGGGGGGGCATCAGATACGCAGTATTTT.

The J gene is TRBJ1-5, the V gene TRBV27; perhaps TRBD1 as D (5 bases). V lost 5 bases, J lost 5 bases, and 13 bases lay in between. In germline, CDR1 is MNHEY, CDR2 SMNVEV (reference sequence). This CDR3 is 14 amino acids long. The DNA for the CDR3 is TGTGCCAGCAGTCCAAGACAGAGCCATCAGCCCCAGCATTTT. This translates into CASSPRQSHQPQHF.

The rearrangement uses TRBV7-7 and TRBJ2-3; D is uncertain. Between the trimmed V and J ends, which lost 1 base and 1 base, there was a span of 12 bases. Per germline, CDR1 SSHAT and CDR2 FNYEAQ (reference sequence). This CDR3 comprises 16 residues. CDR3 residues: CASSLGLRQGTDTQYF. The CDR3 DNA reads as TGTGCCAGCAGCTTAGGTCTGCGCCAGGGCACAGATACGCAGTATTTT.

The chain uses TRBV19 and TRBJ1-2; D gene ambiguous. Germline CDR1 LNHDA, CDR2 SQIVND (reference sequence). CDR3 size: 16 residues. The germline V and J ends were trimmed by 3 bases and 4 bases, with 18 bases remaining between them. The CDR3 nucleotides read TGTGCCAGTAGTATCTCGGTGGGCAGTCAAAGCTATGGCTACACCTTC. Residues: CASSISVGSQSYGYTF.

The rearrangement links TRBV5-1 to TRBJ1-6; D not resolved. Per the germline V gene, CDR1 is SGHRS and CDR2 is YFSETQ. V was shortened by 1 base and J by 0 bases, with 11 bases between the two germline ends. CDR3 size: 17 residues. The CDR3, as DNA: TGCGCCAGCAGCTTGAGAACTCCGAGCTCCTATAATTCACCCCTCCACTTT. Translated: CASSLRTPSSYNSPLHF.

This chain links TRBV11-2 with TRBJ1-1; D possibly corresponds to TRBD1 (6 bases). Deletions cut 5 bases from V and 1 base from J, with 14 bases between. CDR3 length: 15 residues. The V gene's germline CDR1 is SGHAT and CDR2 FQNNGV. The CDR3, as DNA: TGTGCCAGCAGCGACGGAGGGACACCGAACACTGAAGCTTTCTTT. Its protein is CASSDGGTPNTEAFF.

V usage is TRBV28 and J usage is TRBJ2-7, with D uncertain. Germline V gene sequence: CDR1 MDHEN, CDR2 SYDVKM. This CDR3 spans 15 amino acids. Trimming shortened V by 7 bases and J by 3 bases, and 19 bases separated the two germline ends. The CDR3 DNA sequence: TGTGCCAGCACCTTGGGTACAGCCTTCGTCTACGAGCAGTACTTC. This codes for CASTLGTAFVYEQYF.

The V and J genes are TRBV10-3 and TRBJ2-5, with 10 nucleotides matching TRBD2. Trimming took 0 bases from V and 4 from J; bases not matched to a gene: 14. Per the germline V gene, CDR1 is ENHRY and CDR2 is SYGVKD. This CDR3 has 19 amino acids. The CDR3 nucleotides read TGTGCCATCAGTGAGTCGAGGACCACGCTAGCGGGAGAAGGAGAGACCCAGTACTTC. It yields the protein CAISESRTTLAGEGETQYF.

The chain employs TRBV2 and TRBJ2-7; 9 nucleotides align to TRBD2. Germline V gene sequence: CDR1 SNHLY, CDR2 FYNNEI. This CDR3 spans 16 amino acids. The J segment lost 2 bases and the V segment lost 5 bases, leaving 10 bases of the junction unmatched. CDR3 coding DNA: TGTGCCAGCAGTCCTGGACTAGCGAAGAAGGCCTACGAGCAGTACTTC. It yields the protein CASSPGLAKKAYEQYF.

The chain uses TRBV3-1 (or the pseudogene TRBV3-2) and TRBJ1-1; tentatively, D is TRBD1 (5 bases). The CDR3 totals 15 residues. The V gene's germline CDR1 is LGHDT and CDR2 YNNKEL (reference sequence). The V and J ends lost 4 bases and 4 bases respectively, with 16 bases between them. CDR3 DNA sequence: TGTGCCAGCAGCCCACACGGGGGGGGGAGCACTGAAGCTTTCTTT. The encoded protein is CASSPHGGGSTEAFF.

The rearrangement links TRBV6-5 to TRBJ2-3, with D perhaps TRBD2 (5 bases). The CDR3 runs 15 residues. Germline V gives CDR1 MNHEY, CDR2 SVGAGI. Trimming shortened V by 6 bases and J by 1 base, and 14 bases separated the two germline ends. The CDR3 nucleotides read TGTGCCAGCAGGTCTTCGGGATCCCGCACAGATACGCAGTATTTT. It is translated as CASRSSGSRTDTQYF.

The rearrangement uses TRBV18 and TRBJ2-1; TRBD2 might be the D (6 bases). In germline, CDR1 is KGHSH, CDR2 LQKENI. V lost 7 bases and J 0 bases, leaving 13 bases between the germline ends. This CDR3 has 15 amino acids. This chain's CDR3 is CASFLLATSYNEQFF. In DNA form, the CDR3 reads TGTGCCAGCTTCCTACTAGCTACCTCCTACAATGAGCAGTTCTTC.

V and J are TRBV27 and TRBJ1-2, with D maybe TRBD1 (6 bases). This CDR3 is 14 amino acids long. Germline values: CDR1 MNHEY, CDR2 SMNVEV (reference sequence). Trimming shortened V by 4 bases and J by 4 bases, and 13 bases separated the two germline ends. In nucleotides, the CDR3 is TGTGCCAGCAGTTATTCACAGGGTCCCTATGGCTACACCTTC. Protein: CASSYSQGPYGYTF.

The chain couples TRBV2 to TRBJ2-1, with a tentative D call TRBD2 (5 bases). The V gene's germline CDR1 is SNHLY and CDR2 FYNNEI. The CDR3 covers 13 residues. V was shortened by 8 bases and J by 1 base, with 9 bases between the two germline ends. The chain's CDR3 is CASERESYNEQFF. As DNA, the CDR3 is TGTGCCAGCGAAAGGGAGTCCTACAATGAGCAGTTCTTC.

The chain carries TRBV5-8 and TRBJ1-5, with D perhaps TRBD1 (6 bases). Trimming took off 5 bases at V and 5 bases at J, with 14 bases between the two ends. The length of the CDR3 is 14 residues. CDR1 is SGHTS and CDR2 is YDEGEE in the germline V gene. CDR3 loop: CASSLKSGDQPQHF. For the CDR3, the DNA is TGTGCCAGCAGTCTTAAATCAGGGGATCAGCCCCAGCATTTT.

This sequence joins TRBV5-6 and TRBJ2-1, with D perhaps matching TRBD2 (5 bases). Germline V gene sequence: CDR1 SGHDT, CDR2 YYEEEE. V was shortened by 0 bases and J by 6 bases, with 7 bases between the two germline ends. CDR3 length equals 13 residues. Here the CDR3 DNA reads TGTGCCAGCAGCTTGGGGGAGTTCAATGAGCAGTTCTTC. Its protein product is CASSLGEFNEQFF.

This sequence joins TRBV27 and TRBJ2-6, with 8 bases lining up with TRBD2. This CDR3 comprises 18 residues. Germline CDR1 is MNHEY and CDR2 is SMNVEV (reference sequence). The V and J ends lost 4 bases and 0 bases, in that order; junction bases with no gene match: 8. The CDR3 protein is CASSYRPREGSGANVLTF. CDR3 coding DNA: TGTGCCAGCAGTTACCGTCCTCGGGAGGGCTCTGGGGCCAACGTCCTGACTTTC.

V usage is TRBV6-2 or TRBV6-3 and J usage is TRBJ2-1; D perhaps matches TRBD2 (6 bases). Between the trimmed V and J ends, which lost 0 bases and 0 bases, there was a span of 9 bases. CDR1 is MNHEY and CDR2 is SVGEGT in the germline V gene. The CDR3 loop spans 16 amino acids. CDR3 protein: CASSYSISGSYNEQFF. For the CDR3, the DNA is TGTGCCAGCAGTTACTCGATTAGCGGCTCCTACAATGAGCAGTTCTTC.

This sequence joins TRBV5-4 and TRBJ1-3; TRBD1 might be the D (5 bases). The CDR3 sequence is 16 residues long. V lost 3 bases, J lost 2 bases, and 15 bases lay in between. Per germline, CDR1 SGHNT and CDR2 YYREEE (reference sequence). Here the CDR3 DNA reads TGTGCCAGCAGCTCACCCTCAGGGATACCTGGAAACACCATATATTTT. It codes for CASSSPSGIPGNTIYF.

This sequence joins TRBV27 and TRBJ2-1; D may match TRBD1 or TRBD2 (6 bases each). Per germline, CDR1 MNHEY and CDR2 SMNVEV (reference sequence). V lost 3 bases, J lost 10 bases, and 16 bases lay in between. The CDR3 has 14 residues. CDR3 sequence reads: CASSFGGPRLEQFF. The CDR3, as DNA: TGTGCCAGCAGTTTTGGGGGGCCCCGGCTGGAGCAGTTCTTC.